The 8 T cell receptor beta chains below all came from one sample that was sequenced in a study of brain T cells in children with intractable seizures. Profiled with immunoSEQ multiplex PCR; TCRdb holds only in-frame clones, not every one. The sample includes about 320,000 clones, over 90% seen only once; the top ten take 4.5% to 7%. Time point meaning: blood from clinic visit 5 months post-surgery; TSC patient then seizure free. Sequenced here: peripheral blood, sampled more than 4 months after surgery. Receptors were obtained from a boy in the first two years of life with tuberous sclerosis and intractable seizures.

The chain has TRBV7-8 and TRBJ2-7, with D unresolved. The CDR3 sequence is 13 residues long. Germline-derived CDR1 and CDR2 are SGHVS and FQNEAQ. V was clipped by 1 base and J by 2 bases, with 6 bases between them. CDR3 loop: CASSLDYTYEQYF. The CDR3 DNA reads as TGTGCCAGCAGCTTAGACTACACCTACGAGCAGTACTTC.

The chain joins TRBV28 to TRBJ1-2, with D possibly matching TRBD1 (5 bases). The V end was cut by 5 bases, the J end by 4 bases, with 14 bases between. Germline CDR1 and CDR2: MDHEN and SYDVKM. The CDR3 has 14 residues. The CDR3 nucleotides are TGTGCCAGCAGTCCCCGCGGGGGAACCTATGGCTACACCTTC. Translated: CASSPRGGTYGYTF.

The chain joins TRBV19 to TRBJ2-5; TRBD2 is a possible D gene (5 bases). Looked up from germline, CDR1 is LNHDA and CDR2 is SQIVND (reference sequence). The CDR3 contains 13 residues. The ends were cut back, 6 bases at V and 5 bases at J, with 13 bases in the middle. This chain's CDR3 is CASREGSGETQYF. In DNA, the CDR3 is TGTGCCAGTAGGGAAGGCTCGGGGGAGACCCAGTACTTC.

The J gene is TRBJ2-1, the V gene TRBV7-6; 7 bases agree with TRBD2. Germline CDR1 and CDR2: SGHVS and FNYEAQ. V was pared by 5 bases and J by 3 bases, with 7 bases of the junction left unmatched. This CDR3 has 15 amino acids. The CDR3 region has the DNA TGTGCCAGCAGCGCGGGACTACGTAACTACAATGAGCAGTTCTTC. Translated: CASSAGLRNYNEQFF.

The CDR3 DNA follows: TGTGCCAGCAGCTCTCCAGGGGGCGGGTCTCGGGGCTACACCTTC. Translation: CASSSPGGGSRGYTF. The chain couples TRBV6-5 to TRBJ1-2; 8 nucleotides line up with TRBD1. The CDR3 consists of 15 residues. Germline values: CDR1 MNHEY, CDR2 SVGAGI. V shed 6 bases, J shed 8 bases, and the junction held 14 bases outside the gene matches.

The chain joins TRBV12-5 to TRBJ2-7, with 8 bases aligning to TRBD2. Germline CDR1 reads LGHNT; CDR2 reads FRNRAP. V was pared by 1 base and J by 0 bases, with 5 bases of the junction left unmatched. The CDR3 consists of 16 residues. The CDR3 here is CASGLASGRYSYEQYF. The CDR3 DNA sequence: TGTGCTAGTGGTTTGGCTAGCGGGCGGTACTCCTACGAGCAGTACTTC.

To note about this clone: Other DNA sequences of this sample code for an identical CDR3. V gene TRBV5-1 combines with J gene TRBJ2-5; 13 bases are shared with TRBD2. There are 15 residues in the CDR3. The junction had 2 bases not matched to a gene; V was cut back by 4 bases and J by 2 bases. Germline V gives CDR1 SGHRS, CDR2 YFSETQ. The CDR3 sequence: CASSQGLAGQETQYF. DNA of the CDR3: TGCGCCAGCAGCCAGGGACTAGCGGGACAAGAGACCCAGTACTTC.

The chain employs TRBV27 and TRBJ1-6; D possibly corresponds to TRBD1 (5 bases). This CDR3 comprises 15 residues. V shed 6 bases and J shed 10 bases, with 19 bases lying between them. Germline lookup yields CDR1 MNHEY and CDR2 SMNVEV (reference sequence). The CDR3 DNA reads TGTGCCAGCAGCCACCGGGGCCCGTTAACCTCACCCCTCCACTTT. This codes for CASSHRGPLTSPLHF.